The 26 T cell receptor beta chains presented below share a single source sample, sequenced in a study of CXCR3-negative and CXCR3-positive naive CD8 T cells. Carrying UMI labels, the TRB cDNA libraries were prepared through 5' RACE. TCRdb reworked the 5' RACE reads into one entry per CDR3 protein, no DNA. The sample is made up of 100,000 to 150,000 distinct CDR3 sequences, and the top ten hold approximately 0.46% of it. The sequenced sample was naive CXCR3- CD8+ T cells from blood. This sample's subset: CD45RO-CCR7+CD27+CD95- naive CD8+ T cells lacking CXCR3 (TNR3-). These TCRs come from a human donor in good health. Some clones in this sample may be carry-over from other donors' samples.

The chain carries TRBV20-1 and TRBJ2-6. CDR1 and CDR2 from the germline V gene are DFQATT and SNEGSKA (reference sequence). CDR3 length: 16 amino acids. The CDR3 loop is CSARDEVFSGANVLTF.

The chain recombines TRBV9 with TRBJ1-2. CDR1 and CDR2 (germline): SGDLS, YYNGEE. The CDR3 is 15 residues long. CDR3 sequence: CASSVEGVGRIGYTF.

The J gene is TRBJ2-7, the V gene TRBV28; TCRdb lists TRBD2, though no DNA is available to test this call. Germline CDR1 reads MDHEN; CDR2 reads SYDVKM. The CDR3 covers 15 residues. This CDR3 reads CASSLFMRGSDEQYF.

The chain combines TRBV4-2 with TRBJ2-7; the D gene TCRdb calls, TRBD2, cannot be checked with no DNA. Germline V gene data show CDR1 as LGHNA and CDR2 as YNFKEQ. There are 13 residues in the CDR3. The CDR3 region is CASSTSGGYEQYF.

The chain's CDR3 is CASSHKRESSTDTQYF. The V and J genes are TRBV3-1 and TRBJ2-3; TCRdb returns TRBD2, unconfirmable since there is no DNA. CDR1 is LGHDT, CDR2 YNNKEL, per germline (reference sequence). The CDR3 has 16 residues.

The chain joins TRBV28 to TRBJ2-7; TCRdb names TRBD1, which stays unverified in the absence of DNA. This CDR3 spans 16 amino acids. Per the germline V gene, CDR1 is MDHEN and CDR2 is SYDVKM. The CDR3 region is CASSLSPGQGTYEQYF.

The CDR3 here is CASSATSGGTDTQYF. This chain uses TRBV5-1 with TRBJ2-3; TCRdb proposes TRBD2, but this gene call is untestable without DNA. Germline-derived CDR1 and CDR2 are SGHRS and YFSETQ. The CDR3 consists of 15 residues.

The chain couples TRBV12-3 or TRBV12-4 to TRBJ1-5. There are 14 residues in the CDR3. CDR3 sequence: CASSTHYSNQPQHF.

J is TRBJ2-1 and V is TRBV5-5; TCRdb designates TRBD2, a call that cannot be tested without DNA. Germline CDR1 SGHKS, CDR2 YYEKEE (reference sequence). This CDR3 has 16 amino acids. CDR3 sequence: CASSLPPGDSYNEQFF.

The rearrangement links TRBV5-1 to TRBJ2-5; TCRdb indicates TRBD1, and absent DNA this call remains unverified. In germline, CDR1 is SGHRS, CDR2 YFSETQ. The CDR3 length is 16 residues. This CDR3 is CASSFGGTGAQETQYF.

The chain employs TRBV29-1 and TRBJ2-7; TCRdb's D gene call, TRBD1, goes unchecked for lack of DNA. The CDR3 covers 13 residues. CDR1 is SQVTM and CDR2 is ANQGSEA in the germline V gene. The CDR3 region is CSVYGTESYEQYF.

The chain is built from TRBV12-3 or TRBV12-4 and TRBJ2-1; TCRdb gives TRBD2 as the D gene, but with no DNA this cannot be confirmed. This CDR3 is 16 amino acids long. The CDR3 region is CASSPGTSGMYNEQFF.

The chain carries TRBV7-9 and TRBJ1-1; TCRdb returns TRBD1, unconfirmable since there is no DNA. Germline V gene lookup returns CDR1 SEHNR and CDR2 FQNEAQ (reference sequence). The CDR3 loop spans 15 amino acids. The CDR3 spells CASSLEQGGNTEAFF.

The gene calls are TRBV5-4 and TRBJ2-3; TCRdb's D call, TRBD1, is unchecked because there is no DNA. The CDR3 sequence is 15 residues long. CDR1 and CDR2 from the germline V gene are SGHNT and YYREEE (reference sequence). The CDR3 loop reads CASSPFAGSRDTQYF.

This rearrangement joins TRBV29-1 to TRBJ1-5; the TCRdb D gene call, TRBD1, has no DNA to confirm it. The CDR3 covers 12 residues. Germline V gene sequence: CDR1 SQVTM, CDR2 ANQGSEA. The chain's CDR3 is CSAGQGNQPQHF.

This chain links TRBV3-1 with TRBJ1-2. Germline V gene lookup returns CDR1 LGHDT and CDR2 YNNKEL (reference sequence). The CDR3 consists of 15 residues. Here the CDR3 reads CASSQEAQTYYGYTF.

The chain carries TRBV7-2 and TRBJ2-1; the D call of TRBD1 rests on TCRdb alone, since no DNA is present to check it. The germline V gene has CDR1 SGHTA and CDR2 FQGNSA. This CDR3 is 16 amino acids long. The CDR3 spells CASSQGWRGSYNEQFF.

CDR3 amino acids: CSARGLVYNEQFF. The V call is TRBV29-1, the J call TRBJ2-1; the D call of TRBD1 rests on TCRdb alone, since no DNA is present to check it. Germline CDR1 reads SQVTM; CDR2 reads ANQGSEA. This CDR3 has 13 amino acids.

V gene TRBV11-3 combines with J gene TRBJ1-5; the D gene TCRdb calls, TRBD1, cannot be checked with no DNA. Germline CDR1 reads SGHNT; CDR2 reads YENEEA. CDR3 length equals 17 residues. CDR3 sequence: CASSLDQGRSSNQPQHF. The full variable domain, its missing parts supplied by reference TRBV11-3 and TRBJ1-5, is EAGVVQSPRYKIIEKKQPVAFWCNPISGHNTLYWYLQNLGQGPELLIRYENEEAVDDSQLPKDRFSAERLKGVDSTLKIQPAELGDSAVYLCASSLDQGRSSNQPQHFGDGTRLSIL.

The chain joins TRBV15 to TRBJ2-3; TCRdb's D call of TRBD1 is untestable without DNA. The CDR3 has 18 residues. Germline assignment: CDR1 LNHNV and CDR2 YYDKDF (reference sequence). CDR3 sequence: CATSRDSGGLLDGDTQYF.

V gene TRBV7-9 combines with J gene TRBJ1-1. This CDR3 has 15 amino acids. Germline V lookup: CDR1 SEHNR, CDR2 FQNEAQ (reference sequence). The CDR3 sequence: CASSLVVGMNTEAFF.

V gene TRBV21-1 combines with J gene TRBJ2-7; as DNA is missing, the TRBD1 call by TCRdb cannot be tested. TRBV21-1 is assigned pseudogene status. The CDR3 spans 13 residues. Here the CDR3 reads CVRWGKQDYEQYF.

The chain carries TRBV11-2 and TRBJ1-6; TCRdb calls TRBD1, which cannot be checked without DNA. The CDR3 consists of 11 residues. The germline CDR1 and CDR2 sequences are SGHAT and FQNNGV. CDR3 loop: CASRGGTQVNF.

The chain recombines TRBV7-3 with TRBJ2-3; TCRdb indicates TRBD1, and absent DNA this call remains unverified. Per the germline V gene, CDR1 is SGHTA and CDR2 is FQGTGA. The CDR3 consists of 15 residues. The chain's CDR3 is CASSLTGGEADTQYF.

CDR3 region: CASRETGGAVSFF. The chain is built from TRBV28 and TRBJ1-1; with no DNA, the TCRdb D assignment of TRBD1 cannot be verified. In germline, CDR1 is MDHEN, CDR2 SYDVKM. The CDR3 covers 13 residues.

The rearrangement joins TRBV7-9 to TRBJ2-7; TCRdb calls TRBD1, which cannot be checked without DNA. CDR3 length equals 15 residues. The germline CDR1 and CDR2 sequences are SEHNR and FQNEAQ (reference sequence). The CDR3 loop reads CASSASRDGNYEQYF.